This T cell receptor (beta chain) was identified in a study of T cell clones after liver transplantation. Overall study context: Samples came from ITN030ST, which attempted immunosuppression withdrawal within 2 years of liver transplantation. Post-transplant blood was tracked for graft-donor-reactive T cell clones identified in a pre-transplant mixed lymphocyte reaction.

This clone has a handful of counts. Antigen: not known. Trimming pared 0 bases from V and 5 bases from J, leaving 5 bases between. In germline, CDR1 is MNHEY, CDR2 SMNVEV (reference sequence). The CDR3 length is 13 residues. Alloreactive TCRbeta sequences came from sequencing proliferating CFSE-low cells in the MLR. Pre-transplant recipient cells responded to graft donor PBMCs, splenocytes, lymph-node cells, or third-party PBMCs. Profiled with immunoSEQ multiplex PCR; TCRdb holds only in-frame clones, not every one. Among over 2,000 clones listed, about 20% were seen once. Sequencing was carried out using CD8+ T cells from cultured PBMCs. The receptor's source is a human patient who received a liver transplant. Some of the T cells might come from the graft donor. This chain joins TRBV27 and TRBJ2-1; D remains ambiguous. CDR3 nucleotide sequence: TGTGCCAGCAGTTTATCGGTCCACAATGAGCAGTTCTTC. The encoded protein is CASSLSVHNEQFF.